The present TCR beta chain was sequenced within a study of blood T cell repertoires in COVID-19. V was clipped by 3 bases and J by 0 bases; unmatched bases: 8. There are 18 residues in the CDR3. In germline, CDR1 is SGDLS, CDR2 YYNGEE. Per the study methods: Reference gene primer amplification gave estimated nucleated cell counts. Using immunoSEQ multiplex PCR, the repertoire was profiled, and TCRdb retains in-frame clones only, with some absent. V and J calls and clone size follow that table, whereas D and trimming were derived from the DNA. The top ten hold 15% to 18% of the sample, which has over 200,000 clones, under 90% seen once. The study drew participants aged about 18 to 89 years from around 24 US areas. Participants were placed into cohorts based on the clinical history they reported.

Input material: PBMCs or T cells enriched from blood (not recorded which). The origin of this receptor is a man between 18 and 35 years old who had recovered from COVID-19. The chain employs TRBV9 and TRBJ2-7; TRBD2 matches at 14 bases. CDR3 amino acids: CASSAGLAGGLVSYEQYF. For the CDR3, the DNA is TGTGCCAGCAGCGCCGGACTAGCGGGAGGCCTGGTCTCCTACGAGCAGTACTTC.